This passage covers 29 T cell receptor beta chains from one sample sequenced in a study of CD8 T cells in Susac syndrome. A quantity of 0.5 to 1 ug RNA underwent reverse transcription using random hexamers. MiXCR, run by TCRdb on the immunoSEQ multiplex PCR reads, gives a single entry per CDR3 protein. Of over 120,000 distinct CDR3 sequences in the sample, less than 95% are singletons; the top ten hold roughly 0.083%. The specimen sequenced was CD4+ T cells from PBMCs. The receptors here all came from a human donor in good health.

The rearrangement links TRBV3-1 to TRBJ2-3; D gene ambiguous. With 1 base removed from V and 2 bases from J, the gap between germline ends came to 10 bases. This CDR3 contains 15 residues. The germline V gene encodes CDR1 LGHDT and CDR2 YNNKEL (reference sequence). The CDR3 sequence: CASSQGLGDTDTQYF. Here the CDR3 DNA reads TGTGCCAGCAGCCAAGGACTTGGGGACACAGATACGCAGTATTTT.

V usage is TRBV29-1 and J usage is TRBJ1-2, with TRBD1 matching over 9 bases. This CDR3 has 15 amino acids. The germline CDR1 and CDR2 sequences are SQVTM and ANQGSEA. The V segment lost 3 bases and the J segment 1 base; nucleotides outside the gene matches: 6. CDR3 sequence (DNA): TGCAGCGTTGATACCGGGACAGGGATTAACTATGGCTACACCTTC. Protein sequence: CSVDTGTGINYGYTF.

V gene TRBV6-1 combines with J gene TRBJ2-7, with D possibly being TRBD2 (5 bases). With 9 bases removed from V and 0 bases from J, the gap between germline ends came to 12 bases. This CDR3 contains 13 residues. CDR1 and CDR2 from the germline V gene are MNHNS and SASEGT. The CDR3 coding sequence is TGTGCCAGGCGGGCTTGGAGCTCCTACGAGCAGTACTTC. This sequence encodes CARRAWSSYEQYF.

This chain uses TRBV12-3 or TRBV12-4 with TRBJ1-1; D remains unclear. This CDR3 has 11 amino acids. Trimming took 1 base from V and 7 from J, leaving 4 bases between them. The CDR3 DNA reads TGTGCCAGCAGTTTAGACAGTGAAGCTTTCTTT. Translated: CASSLDSEAFF.

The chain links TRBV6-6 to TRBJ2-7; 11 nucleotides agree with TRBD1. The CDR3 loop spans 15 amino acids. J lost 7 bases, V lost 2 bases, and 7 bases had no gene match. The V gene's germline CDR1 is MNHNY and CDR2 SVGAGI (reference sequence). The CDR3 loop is CASSYSGQGAGEQYF. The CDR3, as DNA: TGTGCCAGCAGTTACAGCGGACAGGGGGCGGGAGAGCAGTACTTC.

The CDR3 is CASSTLTGSKGSTGELFF. Written as DNA, the CDR3 is TGTGCCAGCAGCACCCTGACAGGTTCAAAAGGGAGCACCGGGGAGCTGTTTTTT. This chain uses TRBV3-1 with TRBJ2-2, with a tentative D call TRBD1 (6 bases). CDR1 and CDR2 from the germline V gene are LGHDT and YNNKEL (reference sequence). CDR3 length: 18 amino acids. V was pared by 5 bases and J by 4 bases, with 23 bases between.

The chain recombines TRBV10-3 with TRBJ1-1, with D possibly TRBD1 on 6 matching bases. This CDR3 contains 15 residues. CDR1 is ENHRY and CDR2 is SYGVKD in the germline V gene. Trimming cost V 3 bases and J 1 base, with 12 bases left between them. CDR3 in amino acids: CAISDSDRKNTEAFF. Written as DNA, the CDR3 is TGTGCCATCAGTGACTCGGACAGAAAGAACACTGAAGCTTTCTTT.

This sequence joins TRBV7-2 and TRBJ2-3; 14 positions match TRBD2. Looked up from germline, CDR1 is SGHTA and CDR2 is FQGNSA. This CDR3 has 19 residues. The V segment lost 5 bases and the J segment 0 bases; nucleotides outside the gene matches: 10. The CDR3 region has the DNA TGTGCCAGCAGCCCCCCCGGACTAGCGGGAGGATTTAGCACAGATACGCAGTATTTT. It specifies CASSPPGLAGGFSTDTQYF.

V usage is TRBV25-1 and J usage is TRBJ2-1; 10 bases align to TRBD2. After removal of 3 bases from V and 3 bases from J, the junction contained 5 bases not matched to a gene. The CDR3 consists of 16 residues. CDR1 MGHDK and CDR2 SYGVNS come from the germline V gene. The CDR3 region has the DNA TGTGCCAGCAGTGATCGTGGACTAGCGGTCTACAATGAGCAGTTCTTC. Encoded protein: CASSDRGLAVYNEQFF.

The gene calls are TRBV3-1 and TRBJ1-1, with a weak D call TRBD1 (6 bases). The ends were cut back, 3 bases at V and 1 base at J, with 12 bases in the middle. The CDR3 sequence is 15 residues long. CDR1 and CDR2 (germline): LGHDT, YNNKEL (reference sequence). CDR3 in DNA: TGTGCCAGCAGCCATTCGGGACAAGGGAACACTGAAGCTTTCTTT. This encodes CASSHSGQGNTEAFF.

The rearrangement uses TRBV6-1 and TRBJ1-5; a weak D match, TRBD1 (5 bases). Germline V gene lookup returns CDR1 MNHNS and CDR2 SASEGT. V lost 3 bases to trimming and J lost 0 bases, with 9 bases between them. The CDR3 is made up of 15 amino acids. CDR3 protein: CASSEQGSSNQPQHF. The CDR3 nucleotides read TGTGCCAGCAGTGAGCAGGGTTCTAGCAATCAGCCCCAGCATTTT.

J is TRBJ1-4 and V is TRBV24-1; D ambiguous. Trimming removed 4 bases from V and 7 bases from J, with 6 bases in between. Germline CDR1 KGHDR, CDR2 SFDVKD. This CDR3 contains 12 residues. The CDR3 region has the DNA TGTGCCACCAGTGACCCGAGTGAAAAACTGTTTTTT. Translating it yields CATSDPSEKLFF.

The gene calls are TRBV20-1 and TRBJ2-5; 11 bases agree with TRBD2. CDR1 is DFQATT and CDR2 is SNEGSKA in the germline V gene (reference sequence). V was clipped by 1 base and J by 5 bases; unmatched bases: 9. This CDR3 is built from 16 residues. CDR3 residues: CSARVRRLAGLETQYF. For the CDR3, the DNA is TGCAGTGCTAGAGTCAGAAGACTAGCGGGACTTGAGACCCAGTACTTC.

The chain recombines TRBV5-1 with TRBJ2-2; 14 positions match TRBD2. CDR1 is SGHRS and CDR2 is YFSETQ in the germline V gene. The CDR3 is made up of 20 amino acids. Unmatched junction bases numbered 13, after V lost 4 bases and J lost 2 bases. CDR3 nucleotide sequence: TGCGCCAGCAGCCAACCACCGACTAGCGGGAGGGCCCCAAACACCGGGGAGCTGTTTTTT. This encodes CASSQPPTSGRAPNTGELFF. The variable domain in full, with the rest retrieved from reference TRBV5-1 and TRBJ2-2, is KAGVTQTPRYLIKTRGQQVTLSCSPISGHRSVSWYQQTPGQGLQFLFEYFSETQRNKGNFPGRFSGRQFSNSRSEMNVSTLELGDSALYLCASSQPPTSGRAPNTGELFFGEGSRLTVL.

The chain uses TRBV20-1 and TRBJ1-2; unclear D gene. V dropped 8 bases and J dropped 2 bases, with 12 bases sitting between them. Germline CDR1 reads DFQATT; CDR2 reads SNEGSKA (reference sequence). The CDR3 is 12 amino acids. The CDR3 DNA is TGCAGTAGCCCTCGCGGGAACTATGGCTACACCTTC. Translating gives CSSPRGNYGYTF.

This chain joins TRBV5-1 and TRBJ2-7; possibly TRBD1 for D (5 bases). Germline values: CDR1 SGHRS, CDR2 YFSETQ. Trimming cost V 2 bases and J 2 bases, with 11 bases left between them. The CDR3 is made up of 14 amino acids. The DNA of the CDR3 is TGCGCCAGCAGCTTAGGGGCCTTAACCTACGAGCAGTACTTC. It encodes CASSLGALTYEQYF.

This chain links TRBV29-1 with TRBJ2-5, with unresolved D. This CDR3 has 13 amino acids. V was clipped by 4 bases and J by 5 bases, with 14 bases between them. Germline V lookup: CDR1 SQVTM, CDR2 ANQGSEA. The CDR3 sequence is CSVVGRFRETQYF. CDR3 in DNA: TGCAGCGTTGTAGGGCGGTTTAGGGAGACCCAGTACTTC.

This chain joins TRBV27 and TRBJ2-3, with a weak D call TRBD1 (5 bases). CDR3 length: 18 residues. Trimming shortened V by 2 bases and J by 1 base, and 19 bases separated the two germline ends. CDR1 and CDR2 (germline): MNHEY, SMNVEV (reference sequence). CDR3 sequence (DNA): TGTGCCAGCAGTTTAAGGGGTATTGGTCAGAGACGCACAGATACGCAGTATTTT. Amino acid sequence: CASSLRGIGQRRTDTQYF.

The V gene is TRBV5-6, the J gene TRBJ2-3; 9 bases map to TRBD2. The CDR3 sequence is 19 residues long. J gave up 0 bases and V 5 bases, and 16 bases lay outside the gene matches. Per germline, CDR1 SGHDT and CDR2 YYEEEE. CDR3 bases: TGTGCCAGCAGAGTTCGTCTAGCGGGACCCCCGTCTAGCACAGATACGCAGTATTTT. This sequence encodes CASRVRLAGPPSSTDTQYF.

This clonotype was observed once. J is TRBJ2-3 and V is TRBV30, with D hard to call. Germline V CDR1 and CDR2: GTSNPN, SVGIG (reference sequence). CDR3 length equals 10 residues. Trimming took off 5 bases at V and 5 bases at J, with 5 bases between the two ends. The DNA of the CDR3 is TGTGCCTGGGATCAAGATACGCAGTATTTT. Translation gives CAWDQDTQYF. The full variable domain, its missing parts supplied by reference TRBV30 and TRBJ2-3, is SQTIHQWPATLVQPVGSPLSLECTVEGTSNPNLYWYRQAAGRGLQLLFYSVGIGQISSEVPQNLSASRPQDRQFILSSKKLLLSDSGFYLCAWDQDTQYFGPGTRLTVL.

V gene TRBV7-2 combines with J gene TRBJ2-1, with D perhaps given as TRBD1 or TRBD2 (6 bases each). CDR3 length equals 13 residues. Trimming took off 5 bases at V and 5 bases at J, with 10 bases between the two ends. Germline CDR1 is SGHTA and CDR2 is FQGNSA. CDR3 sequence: CASSLGGHNEQFF. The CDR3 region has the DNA TGTGCCAGCAGCCTCGGGGGCCACAATGAGCAGTTCTTC.

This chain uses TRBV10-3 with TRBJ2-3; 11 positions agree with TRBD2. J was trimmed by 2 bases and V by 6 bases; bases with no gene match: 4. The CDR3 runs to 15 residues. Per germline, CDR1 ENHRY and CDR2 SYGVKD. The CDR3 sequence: CAIRAGLAATDTQYF. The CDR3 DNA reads TGTGCCATCAGAGCGGGACTAGCGGCCACAGATACGCAGTATTTT.

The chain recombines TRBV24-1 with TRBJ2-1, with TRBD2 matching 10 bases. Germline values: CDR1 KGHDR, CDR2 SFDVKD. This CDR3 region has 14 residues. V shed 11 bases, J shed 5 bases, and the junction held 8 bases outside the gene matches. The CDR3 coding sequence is TGTGCCATCGGCAGCGGGAGGGCTAACAATGAGCAGTTCTTC. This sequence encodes CAIGSGRANNEQFF.

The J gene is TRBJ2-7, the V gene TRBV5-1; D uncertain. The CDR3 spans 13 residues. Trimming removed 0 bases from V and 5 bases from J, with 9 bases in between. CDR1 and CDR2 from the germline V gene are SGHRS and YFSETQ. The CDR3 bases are TGCGCCAGCAGCTTGGGCCTTAGTGACGAGCAGTACTTC. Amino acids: CASSLGLSDEQYF.

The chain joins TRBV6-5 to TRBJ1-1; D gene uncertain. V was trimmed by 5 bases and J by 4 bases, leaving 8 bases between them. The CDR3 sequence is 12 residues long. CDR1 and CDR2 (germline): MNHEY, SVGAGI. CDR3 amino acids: CASSGVGTEAFF. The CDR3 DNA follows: TGTGCCAGCAGTGGAGTGGGCACTGAAGCTTTCTTT.

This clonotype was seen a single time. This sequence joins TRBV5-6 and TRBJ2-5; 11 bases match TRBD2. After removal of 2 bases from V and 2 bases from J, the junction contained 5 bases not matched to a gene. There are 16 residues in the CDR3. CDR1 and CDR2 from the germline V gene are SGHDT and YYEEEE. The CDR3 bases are TGTGCCAGCAGCTTACCGACTAGCGGGATTCAAGAGACCCAGTACTTC. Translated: CASSLPTSGIQETQYF.

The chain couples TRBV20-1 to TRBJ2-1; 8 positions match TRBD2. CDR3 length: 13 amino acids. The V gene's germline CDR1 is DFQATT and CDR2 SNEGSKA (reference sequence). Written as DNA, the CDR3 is TGCAGCCGAACTAGCGGTTCCTACAATGAGCAGTTCTTC. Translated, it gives CSRTSGSYNEQFF.

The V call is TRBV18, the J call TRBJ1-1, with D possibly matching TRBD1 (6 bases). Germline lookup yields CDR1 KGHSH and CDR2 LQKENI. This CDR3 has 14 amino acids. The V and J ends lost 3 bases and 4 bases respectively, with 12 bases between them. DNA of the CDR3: TGTGCCAGCTCACCTTGGGGGCTGGGCACTGAAGCTTTCTTT. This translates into CASSPWGLGTEAFF.

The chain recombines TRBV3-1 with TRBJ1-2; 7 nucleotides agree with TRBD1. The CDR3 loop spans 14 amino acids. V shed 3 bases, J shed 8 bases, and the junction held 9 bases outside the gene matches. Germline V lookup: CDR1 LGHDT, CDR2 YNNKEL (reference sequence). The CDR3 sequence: CASSHSTGQGGYTF. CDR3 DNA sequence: TGTGCCAGCAGCCACTCGACAGGGCAGGGCGGCTACACCTTC.